This T cell receptor (beta chain) comes out of a study of T cells in Graves' hyperthyroidism and ophthalmopathy. Clinical symptoms, serum thyroxine and TRAb, thyroid ultrasound and orbital computed tomography together formed the diagnostic basis. In its sample, this clonotype was seen many times. Amplified TCR beta CDR3 regions derived from RNA transcripts. First-round RT-PCR of the TCR CDR3 relied on the HTBI primer set. TCRdb re-derived calls from the multiplex PCR reads in MiXCR, one entry per CDR3 protein. The sample holds about 610,000 distinct CDR3 sequences, approximately 16% seen once. With V trimmed by 5 bases and J by 6 bases, 12 bases remained unmatched. The CDR3 spans 17 residues. Germline V gene sequence: CDR1 LNHDA, CDR2 SQIVND (reference sequence).

The sequence was obtained from a woman in her thirties or forties with Graves' ophthalmopathy. The sample was blood. The rearrangement links TRBV19 to TRBJ2-1; 11 bases fit TRBD2. The CDR3 region is CASSLQTSGGRPNEQFF. Written as DNA, the CDR3 is TGTGCCAGTAGTCTTCAAACTAGCGGGGGCCGCCCCAATGAGCAGTTCTTC. Based on the CDR3 plus reference TRBV19 and TRBJ2-1, the full variable domain is DGGITQSPKYLFRKEGQNVTLSCEQNLNHDAMYWYRQDPGQGLRLIYYSQIVNDFQKGDIAEGYSVSREKKESFPLTVTSAQKNPTAFYLCASSLQTSGGRPNEQFFGPGTRLTVL.